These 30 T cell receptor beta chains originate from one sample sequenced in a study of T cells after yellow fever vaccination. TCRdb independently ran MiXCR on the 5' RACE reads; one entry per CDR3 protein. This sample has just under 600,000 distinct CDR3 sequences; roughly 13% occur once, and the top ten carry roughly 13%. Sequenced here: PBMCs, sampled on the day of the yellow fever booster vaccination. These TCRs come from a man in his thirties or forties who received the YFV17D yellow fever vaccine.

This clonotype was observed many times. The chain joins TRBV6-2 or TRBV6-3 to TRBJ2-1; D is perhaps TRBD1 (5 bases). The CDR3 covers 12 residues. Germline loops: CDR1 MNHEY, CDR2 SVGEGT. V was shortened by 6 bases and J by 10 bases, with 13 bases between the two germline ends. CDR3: CASSGDSGEQFF. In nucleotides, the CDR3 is TGTGCCAGCAGCGGCGACAGTGGGGAGCAGTTCTTC.

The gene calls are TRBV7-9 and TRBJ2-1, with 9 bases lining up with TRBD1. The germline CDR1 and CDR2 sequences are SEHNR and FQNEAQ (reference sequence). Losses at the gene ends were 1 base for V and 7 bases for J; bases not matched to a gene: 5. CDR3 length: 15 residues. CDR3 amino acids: CASSLGTGAGNEQFF. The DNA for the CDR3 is TGTGCCAGCAGCTTAGGGACAGGGGCTGGGAATGAGCAGTTCTTC.

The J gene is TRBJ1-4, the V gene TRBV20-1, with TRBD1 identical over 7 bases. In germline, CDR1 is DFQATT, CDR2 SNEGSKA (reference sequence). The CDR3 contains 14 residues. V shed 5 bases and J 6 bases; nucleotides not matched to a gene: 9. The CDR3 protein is CSALTGRGYEKLFF. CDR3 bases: TGCAGTGCTTTGACAGGGAGGGGTTATGAAAAACTGTTTTTT.

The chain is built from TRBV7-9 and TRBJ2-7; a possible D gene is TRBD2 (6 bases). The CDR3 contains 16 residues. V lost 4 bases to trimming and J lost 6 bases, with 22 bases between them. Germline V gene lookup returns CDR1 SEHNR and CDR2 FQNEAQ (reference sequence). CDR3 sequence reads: CASSSKERRGATEQYF. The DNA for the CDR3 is TGTGCCAGCAGCTCCAAGGAGAGGCGGGGAGCTACCGAGCAGTACTTC.

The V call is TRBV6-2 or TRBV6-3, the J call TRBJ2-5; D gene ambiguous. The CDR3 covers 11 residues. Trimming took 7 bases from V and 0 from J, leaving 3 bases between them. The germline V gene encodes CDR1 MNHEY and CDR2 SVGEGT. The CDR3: CASTNQETQYF. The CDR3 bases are TGTGCCAGCACAAACCAAGAGACCCAGTACTTC.

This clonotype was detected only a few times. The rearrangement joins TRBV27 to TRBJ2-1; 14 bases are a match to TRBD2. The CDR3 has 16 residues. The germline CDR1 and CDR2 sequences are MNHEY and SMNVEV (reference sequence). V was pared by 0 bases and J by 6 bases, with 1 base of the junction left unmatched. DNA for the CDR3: TGTGCCAGCAGTTTATCGACTAGCGGGAGGGGCAATGAGCAGTTCTTC. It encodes CASSLSTSGRGNEQFF.

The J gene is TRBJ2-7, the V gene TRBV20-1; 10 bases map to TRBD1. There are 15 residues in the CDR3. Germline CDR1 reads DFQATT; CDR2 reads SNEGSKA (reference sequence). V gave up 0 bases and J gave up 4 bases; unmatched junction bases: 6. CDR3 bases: TGCAGTGCTAGAGATTGGGGACAGGGGACGTACGAGCAGTACTTC. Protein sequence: CSARDWGQGTYEQYF.

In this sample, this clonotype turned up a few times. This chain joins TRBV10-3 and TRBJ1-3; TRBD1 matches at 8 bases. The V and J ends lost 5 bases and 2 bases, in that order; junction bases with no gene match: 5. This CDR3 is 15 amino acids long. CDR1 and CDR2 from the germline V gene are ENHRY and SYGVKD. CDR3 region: CAISTGQGTGNTIYF. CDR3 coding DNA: TGTGCCATCAGTACCGGACAGGGAACTGGAAACACCATATATTTT.

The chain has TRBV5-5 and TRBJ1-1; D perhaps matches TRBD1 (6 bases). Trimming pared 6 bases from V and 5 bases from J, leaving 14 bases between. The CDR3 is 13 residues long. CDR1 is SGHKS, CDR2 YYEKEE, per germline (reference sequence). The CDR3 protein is CASTPGAGTEAFF. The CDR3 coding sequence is TGTGCCAGCACCCCAGGGGCGGGGACTGAAGCTTTCTTT.

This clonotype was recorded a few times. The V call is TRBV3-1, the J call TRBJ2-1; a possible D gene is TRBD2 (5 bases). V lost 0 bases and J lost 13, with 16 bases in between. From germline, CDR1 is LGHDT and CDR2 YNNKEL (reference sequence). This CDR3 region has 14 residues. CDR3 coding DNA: TGTGCCAGCAGCCAAGAAGCGGCGCGGGTGCCCCAGTTCTTC. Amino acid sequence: CASSQEAARVPQFF.

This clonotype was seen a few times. This CDR3 reads CASSSGTFTDTQYF. The DNA of the CDR3 is TGCGCCAGCAGCTCTGGGACTTTCACAGATACGCAGTATTTT. The chain carries TRBV5-1 and TRBJ2-3, with a weak D call TRBD2 (6 bases). V lost 3 bases to trimming and J lost 2 bases, with 10 bases between them. The CDR3 has 14 amino acids. Germline-derived CDR1 and CDR2 are SGHRS and YFSETQ. Filled out from reference TRBV5-1 and TRBJ2-3, the complete variable domain reads KAGVTQTPRYLIKTRGQQVTLSCSPISGHRSVSWYQQTPGQGLQFLFEYFSETQRNKGNFPGRFSGRQFSNSRSEMNVSTLELGDSALYLCASSSGTFTDTQYFGPGTRLTVL.

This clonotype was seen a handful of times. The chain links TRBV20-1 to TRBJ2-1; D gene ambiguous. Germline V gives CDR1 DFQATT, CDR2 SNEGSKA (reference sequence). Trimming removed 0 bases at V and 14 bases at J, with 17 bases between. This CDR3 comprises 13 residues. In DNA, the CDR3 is TGCAGTGCTAGAGATTCGTCCAGTTGGGTAAAGTTCTTC. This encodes CSARDSSSWVKFF.

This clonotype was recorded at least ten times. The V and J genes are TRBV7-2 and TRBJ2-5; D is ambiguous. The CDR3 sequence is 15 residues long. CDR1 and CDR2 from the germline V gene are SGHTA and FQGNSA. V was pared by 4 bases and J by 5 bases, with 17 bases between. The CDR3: CASSSQSAGRETQYF. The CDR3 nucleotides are TGTGCCAGCAGCTCCCAATCCGCTGGGCGGGAGACCCAGTACTTC.

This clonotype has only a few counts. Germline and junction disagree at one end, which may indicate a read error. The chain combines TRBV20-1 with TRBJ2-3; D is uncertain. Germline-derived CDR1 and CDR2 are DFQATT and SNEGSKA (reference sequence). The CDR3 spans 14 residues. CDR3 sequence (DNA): TGCAGTGCCAGAGCGCTCTACAACACAGATACGCAGTATTTT. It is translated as CSARALYNTDTQYF.

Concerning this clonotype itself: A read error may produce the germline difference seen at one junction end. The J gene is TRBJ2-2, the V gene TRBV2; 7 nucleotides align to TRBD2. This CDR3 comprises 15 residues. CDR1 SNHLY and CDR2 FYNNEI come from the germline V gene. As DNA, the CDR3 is TGTGCCAGCAAGAGGGCGGGAGCGAATACCGGGGAGCTGTTTTTT. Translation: CASKRAGANTGELFF.

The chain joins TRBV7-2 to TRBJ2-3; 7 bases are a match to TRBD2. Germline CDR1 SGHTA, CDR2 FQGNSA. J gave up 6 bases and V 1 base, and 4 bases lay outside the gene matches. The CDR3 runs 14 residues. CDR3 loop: CASSLGLAVDTQYF. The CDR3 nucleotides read TGTGCCAGCAGCTTAGGACTAGCTGTGGATACGCAGTATTTT.

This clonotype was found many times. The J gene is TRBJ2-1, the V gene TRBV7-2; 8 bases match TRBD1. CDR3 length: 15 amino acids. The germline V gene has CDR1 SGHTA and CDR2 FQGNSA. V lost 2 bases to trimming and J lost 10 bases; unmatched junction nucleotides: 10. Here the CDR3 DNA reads TGTGCCAGCAGCTTACCTGGACAGGGATTTTGGGAGCAGTTCTTC. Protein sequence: CASSLPGQGFWEQFF.

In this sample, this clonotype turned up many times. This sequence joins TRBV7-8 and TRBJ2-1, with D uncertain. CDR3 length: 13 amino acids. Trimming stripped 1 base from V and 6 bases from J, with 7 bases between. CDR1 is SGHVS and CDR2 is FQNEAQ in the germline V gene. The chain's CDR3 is CASSLELGNEQFF. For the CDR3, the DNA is TGTGCCAGCAGCTTAGAATTGGGCAATGAGCAGTTCTTC.

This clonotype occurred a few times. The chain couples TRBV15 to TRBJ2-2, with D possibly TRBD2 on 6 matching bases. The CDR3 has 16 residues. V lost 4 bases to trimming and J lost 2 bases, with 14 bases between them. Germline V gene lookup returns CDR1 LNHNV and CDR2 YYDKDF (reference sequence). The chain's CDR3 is CATSTSATQNTGELFF. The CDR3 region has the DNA TGTGCCACCAGCACTAGCGCCACCCAAAACACCGGGGAGCTGTTTTTT.

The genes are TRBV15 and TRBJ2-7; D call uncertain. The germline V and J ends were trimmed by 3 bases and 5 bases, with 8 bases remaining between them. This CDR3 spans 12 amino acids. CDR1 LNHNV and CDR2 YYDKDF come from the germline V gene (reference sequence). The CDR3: CATSSDGDEQYF. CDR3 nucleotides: TGTGCCACCAGCAGTGACGGAGACGAGCAGTACTTC.

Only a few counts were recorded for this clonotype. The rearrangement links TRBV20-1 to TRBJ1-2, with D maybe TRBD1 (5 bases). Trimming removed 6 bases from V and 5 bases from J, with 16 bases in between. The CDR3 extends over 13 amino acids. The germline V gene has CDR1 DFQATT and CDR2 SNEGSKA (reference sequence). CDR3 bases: TGCAGTGCCGCAGGGCGGCCAGGGTATGGCTACACCTTC. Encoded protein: CSAAGRPGYGYTF.

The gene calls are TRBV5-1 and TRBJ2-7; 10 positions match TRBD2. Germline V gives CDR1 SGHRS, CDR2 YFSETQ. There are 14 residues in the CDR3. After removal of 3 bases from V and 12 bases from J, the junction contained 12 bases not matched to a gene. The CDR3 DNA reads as TGCGCCAGCAGCTCCGTAGAAGCGGGAGGGCCACTGTACTTC. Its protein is CASSSVEAGGPLYF.

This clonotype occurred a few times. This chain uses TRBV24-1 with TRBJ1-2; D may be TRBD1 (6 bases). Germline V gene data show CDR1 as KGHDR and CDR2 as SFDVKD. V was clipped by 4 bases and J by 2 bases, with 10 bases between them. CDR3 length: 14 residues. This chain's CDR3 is CATSDSTGNYGYTF. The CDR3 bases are TGTGCCACCAGTGACTCAACAGGGAACTATGGCTACACCTTC.

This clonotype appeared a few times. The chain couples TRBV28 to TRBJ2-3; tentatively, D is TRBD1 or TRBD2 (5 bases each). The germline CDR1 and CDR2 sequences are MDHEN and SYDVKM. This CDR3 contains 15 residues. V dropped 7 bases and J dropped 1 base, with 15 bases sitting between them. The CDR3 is CASNPFGDRTDTQYF. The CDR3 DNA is TGTGCCAGCAACCCTTTTGGGGACCGCACAGATACGCAGTATTTT.

The CDR3 sequence: CASSQDRGLAAYNEQFF. For the CDR3, the DNA is TGTGCCAGCAGCCAAGATCGGGGACTAGCGGCTTACAATGAGCAGTTCTTC. The rearrangement joins TRBV3-1 to TRBJ2-1; 11 nucleotides match TRBD2. Germline CDR1 is LGHDT and CDR2 is YNNKEL (reference sequence). CDR3 length: 17 amino acids. The V and J ends lost 0 bases and 4 bases, in that order; junction bases with no gene match: 5.

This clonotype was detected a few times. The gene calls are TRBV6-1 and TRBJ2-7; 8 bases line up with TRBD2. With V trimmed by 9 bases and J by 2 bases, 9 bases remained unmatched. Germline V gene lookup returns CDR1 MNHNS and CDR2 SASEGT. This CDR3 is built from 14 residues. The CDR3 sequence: CASLTLAVPYEQYF. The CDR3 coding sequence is TGTGCCAGTTTGACACTAGCGGTACCCTACGAGCAGTACTTC.

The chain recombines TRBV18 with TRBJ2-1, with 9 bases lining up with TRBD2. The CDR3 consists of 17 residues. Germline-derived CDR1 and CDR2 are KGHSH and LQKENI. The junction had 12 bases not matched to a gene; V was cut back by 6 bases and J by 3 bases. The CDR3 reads CASSLKPLAGYYNEQFF. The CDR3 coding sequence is TGTGCCAGCTCCCTTAAACCTCTAGCGGGGTACTACAATGAGCAGTTCTTC.

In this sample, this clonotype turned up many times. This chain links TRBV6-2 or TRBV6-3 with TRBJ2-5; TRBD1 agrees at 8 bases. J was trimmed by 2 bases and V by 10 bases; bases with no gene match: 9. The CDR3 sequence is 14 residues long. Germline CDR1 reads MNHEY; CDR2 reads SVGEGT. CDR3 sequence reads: CATGPDRVQETQYF. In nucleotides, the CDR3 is TGTGCCACAGGACCGGACAGGGTTCAAGAGACCCAGTACTTC.

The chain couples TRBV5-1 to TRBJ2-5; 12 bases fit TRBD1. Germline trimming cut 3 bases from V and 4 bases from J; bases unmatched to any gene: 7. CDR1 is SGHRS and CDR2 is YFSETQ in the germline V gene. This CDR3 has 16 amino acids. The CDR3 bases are TGCGCCAGCAGCTCTGGGGACAGGGGGCCCCCAGAGACCCAGTACTTC. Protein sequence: CASSSGDRGPPETQYF.

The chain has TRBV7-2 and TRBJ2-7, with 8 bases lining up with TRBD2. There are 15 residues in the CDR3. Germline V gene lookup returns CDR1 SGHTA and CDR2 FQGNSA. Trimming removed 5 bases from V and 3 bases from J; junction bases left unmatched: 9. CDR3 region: CASSPGLVAVYEQYF. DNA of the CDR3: TGTGCCAGCAGCCCGGGACTAGTTGCGGTCTACGAGCAGTACTTC.